Listed here is a single TCR beta chain. This CDR3 spans 12 amino acids. CDR1 is MNHEY and CDR2 is SVGAGI in the germline V gene. Trimming took off 2 bases at V and 8 bases at J, with 9 bases between the two ends. The method was immunoSEQ multiplex PCR; TCRdb's version includes in-frame clones alone and lacks a portion of them. This sample has about 160,000 clones, with approximately 85% found just once. This record belongs to a study of blood T cell repertoires in COVID-19. The chain is built from TRBV6-5 and TRBJ1-1; D unclear. What was sequenced was peripheral blood. This TCR was sampled from a man aged 35-49 years with acute or convalescent COVID-19. The DNA of the CDR3 is TGTGCCAGCAGTTACGCGGCCGGAGAAGCTTTCTTT. This codes for CASSYAAGEAFF.